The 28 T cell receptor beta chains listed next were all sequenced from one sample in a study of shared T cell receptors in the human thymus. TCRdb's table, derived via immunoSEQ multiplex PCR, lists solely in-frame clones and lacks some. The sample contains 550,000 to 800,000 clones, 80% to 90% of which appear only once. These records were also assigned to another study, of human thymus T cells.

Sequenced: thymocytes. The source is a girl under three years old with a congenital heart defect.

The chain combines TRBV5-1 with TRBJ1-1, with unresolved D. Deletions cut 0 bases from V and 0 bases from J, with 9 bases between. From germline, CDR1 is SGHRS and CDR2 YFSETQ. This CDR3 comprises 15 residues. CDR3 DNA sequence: TGCGCCAGCAGCTTGGGTGGAGCCTTGAACACTGAAGCTTTCTTT. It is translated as CASSLGGALNTEAFF. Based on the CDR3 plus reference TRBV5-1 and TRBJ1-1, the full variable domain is KAGVTQTPRYLIKTRGQQVTLSCSPISGHRSVSWYQQTPGQGLQFLFEYFSETQRNKGNFPGRFSGRQFSNSRSEMNVSTLELGDSALYLCASSLGGALNTEAFFGQGTRLTVV.

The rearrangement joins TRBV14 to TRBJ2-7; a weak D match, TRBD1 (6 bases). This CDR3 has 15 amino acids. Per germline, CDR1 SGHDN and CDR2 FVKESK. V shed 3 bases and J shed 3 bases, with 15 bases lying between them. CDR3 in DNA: TGTGCCAGCAGCCACCTGACAGGTCGACGCTACGAGCAGTACTTC. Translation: CASSHLTGRRYEQYF.

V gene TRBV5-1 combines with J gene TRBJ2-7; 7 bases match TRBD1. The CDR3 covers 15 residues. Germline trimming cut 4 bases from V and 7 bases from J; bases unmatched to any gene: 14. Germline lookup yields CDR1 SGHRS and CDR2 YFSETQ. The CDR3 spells CASSLGWDSPTEQYF. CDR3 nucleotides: TGCGCCAGCAGCCTGGGTTGGGACAGCCCAACTGAGCAGTACTTC.

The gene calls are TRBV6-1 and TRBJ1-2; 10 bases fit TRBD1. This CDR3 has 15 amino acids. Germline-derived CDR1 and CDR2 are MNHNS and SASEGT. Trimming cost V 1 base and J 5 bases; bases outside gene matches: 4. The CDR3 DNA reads TGTGCCAGCAGTGAAGAGGGACAGGGGAGATATGGCTACACCTTC. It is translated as CASSEEGQGRYGYTF.

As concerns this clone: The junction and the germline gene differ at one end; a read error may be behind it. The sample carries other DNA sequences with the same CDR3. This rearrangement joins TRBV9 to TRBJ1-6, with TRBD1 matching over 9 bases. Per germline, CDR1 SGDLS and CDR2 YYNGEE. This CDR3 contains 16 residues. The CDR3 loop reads CASSTRDRANNSPLHF. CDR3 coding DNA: TGTGCCAGCAGCACCCGGGACAGGGCGAATAATTCCCCCCTCCACTTT.

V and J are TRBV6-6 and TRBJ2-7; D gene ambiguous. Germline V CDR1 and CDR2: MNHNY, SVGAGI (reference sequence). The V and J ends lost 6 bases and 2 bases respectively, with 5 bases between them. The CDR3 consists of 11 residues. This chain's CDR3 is CASRITYEQYF. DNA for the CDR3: TGTGCCAGCAGAATTACCTACGAGCAGTACTTC.

For the CDR3, the DNA is TGTGCCAGTACGACAGGGGAACCGAACACTGAAGCTTTCTTT. It translates to CASTTGEPNTEAFF. This chain joins TRBV19 and TRBJ1-1; the match to TRBD1 covers 8 bases. Germline V gives CDR1 LNHDA, CDR2 SQIVND (reference sequence). Trimming cost V 7 bases and J 1 base; bases outside gene matches: 5. The CDR3 is made up of 14 amino acids.

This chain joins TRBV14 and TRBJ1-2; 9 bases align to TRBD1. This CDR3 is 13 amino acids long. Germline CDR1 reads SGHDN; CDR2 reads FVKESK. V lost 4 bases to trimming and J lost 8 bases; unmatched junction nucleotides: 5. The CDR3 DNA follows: TGTGCCAGCAGCCCGCGGACAGGGGACGGCTACACCTTC. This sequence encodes CASSPRTGDGYTF.

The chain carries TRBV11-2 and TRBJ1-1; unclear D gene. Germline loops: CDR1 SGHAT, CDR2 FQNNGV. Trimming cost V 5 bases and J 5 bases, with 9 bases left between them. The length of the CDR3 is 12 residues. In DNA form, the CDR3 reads TGTGCCAGCAGCCCCCTGTTGACTGAAGCTTTCTTT. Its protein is CASSPLLTEAFF.

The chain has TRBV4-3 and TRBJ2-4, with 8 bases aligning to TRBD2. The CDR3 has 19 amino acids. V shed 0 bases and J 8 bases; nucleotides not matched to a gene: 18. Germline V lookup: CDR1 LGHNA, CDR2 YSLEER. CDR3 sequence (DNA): TGCGCCAGCAGCCAAGATAGGCGTAGGTCGGGGGGGCCTGCTTACATTCAGTACTTC. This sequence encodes CASSQDRRRSGGPAYIQYF.

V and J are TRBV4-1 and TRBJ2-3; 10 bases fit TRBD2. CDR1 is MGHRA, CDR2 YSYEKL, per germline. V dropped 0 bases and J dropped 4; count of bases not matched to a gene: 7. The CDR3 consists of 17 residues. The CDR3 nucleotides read TGCGCCAGCAGCCAAGAAAGGAGAGCGGGGGGGCCAGATACGCAGTATTTT. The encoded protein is CASSQERRAGGPDTQYF.

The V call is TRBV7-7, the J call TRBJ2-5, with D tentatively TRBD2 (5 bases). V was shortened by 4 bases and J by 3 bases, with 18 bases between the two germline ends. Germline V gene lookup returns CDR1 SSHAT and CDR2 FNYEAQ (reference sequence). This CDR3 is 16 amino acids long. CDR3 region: CASSSRPRGSEETQYF. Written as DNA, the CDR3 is TGTGCCAGCAGCTCACGCCCCCGAGGGAGTGAAGAGACCCAGTACTTC.

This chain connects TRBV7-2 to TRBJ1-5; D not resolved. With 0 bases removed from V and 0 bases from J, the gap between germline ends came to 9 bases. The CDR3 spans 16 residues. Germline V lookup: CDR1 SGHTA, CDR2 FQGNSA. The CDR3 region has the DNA TGTGCCAGCAGCTTAGCGCTCGAGTATAGCAATCAGCCCCAGCATTTT. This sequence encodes CASSLALEYSNQPQHF. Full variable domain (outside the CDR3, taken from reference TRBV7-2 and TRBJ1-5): GAGVSQSPSNKVTEKGKDVELRCDPISGHTALYWYRQSLGQGLEFLIYFQGNSAPDKSGLPSDRFSAERTGGSVSTLTIQRTQQEDSAVYLCASSLALEYSNQPQHFGDGTRLSIL.

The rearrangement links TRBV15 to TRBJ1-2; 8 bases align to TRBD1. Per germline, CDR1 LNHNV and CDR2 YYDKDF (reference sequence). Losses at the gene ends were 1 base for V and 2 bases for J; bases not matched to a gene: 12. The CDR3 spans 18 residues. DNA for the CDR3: TGTGCCACCAGCAGAGTCCCACACACAGGGGGTGACAACTATGGCTACACCTTC. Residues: CATSRVPHTGGDNYGYTF.

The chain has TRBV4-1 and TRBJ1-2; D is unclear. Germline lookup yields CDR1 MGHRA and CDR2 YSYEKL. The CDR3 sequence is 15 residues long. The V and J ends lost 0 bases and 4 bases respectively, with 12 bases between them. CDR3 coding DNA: TGCGCCAGCAGCCAAGAAGGAGGTGGGGTCTATGGCTACACCTTC. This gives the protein CASSQEGGGVYGYTF.

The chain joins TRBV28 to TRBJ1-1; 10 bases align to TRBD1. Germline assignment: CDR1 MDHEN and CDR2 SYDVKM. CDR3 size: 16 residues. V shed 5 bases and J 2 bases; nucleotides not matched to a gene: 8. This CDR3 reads CASSPFDRGQNTEAFF. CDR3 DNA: TGTGCCAGCAGTCCCTTCGACAGGGGGCAAAACACTGAAGCTTTCTTT.

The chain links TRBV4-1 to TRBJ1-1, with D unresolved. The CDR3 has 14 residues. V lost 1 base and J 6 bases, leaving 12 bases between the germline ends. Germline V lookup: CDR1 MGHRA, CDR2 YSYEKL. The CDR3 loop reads CASSQASEASEAFF. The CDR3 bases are TGCGCCAGCAGCCAAGCTTCTGAGGCGTCTGAAGCTTTCTTT.

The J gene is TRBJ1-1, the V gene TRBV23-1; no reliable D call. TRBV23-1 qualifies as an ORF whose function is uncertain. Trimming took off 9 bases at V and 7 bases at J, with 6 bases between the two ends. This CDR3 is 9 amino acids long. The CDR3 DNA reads TGCGCCAGGGAGAGTGAAGCTTTCTTT. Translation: CARESEAFF.

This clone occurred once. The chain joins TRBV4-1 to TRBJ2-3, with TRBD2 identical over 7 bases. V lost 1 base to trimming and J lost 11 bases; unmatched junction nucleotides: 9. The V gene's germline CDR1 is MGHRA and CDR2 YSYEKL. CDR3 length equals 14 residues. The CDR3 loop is CASSQGVSGARQYF. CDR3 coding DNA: TGCGCCAGCAGCCAAGGGGTGAGCGGGGCGAGGCAGTATTTT.

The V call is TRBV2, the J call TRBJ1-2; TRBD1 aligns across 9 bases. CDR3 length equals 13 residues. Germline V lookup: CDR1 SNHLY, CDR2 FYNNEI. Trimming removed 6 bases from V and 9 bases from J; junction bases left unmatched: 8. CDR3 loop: CASSRDREASYTF. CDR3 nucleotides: TGTGCCAGCAGCCGGGACAGGGAAGCAAGCTACACCTTC.

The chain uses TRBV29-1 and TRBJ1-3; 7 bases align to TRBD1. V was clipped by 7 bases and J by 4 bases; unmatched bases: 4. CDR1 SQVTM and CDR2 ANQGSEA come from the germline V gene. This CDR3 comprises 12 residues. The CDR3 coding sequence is TGCAGCGCGAGGACAGGAGGAAACACCATATATTTT. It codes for CSARTGGNTIYF.

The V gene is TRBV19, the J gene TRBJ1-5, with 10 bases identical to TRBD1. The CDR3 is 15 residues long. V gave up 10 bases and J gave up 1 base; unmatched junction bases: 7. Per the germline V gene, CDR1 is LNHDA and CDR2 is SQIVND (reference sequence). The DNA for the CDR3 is TGTGCCACCCACTGGACAGGGGGAAGCAATCAGCCCCAGCATTTT. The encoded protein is CATHWTGGSNQPQHF.

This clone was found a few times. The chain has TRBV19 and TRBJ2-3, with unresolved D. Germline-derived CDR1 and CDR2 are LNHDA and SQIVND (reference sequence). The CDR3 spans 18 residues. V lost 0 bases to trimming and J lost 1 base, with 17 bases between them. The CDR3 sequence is CASSIDTRVVTRTDTQYF. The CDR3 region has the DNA TGTGCCAGTAGTATAGATACCCGGGTCGTCACTCGCACAGATACGCAGTATTTT.

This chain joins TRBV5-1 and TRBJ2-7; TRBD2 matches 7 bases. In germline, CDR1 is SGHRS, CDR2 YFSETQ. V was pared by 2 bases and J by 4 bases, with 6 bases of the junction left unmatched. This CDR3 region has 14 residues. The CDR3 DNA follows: TGCGCCAGCAGCTTTGGACTAGTTAAATACGAGCAGTACTTC. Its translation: CASSFGLVKYEQYF.

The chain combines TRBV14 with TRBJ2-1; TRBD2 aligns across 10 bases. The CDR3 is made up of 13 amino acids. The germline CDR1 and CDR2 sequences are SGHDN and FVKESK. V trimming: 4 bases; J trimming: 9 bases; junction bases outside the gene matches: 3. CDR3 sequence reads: CASSLGLASEQFF. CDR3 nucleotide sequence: TGTGCCAGCAGCCTGGGACTAGCGAGTGAGCAGTTCTTC.

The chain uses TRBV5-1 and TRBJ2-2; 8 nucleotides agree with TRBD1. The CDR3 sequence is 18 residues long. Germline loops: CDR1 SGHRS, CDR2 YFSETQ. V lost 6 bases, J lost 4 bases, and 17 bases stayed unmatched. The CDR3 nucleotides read TGCGCCAGCAATTATATCGGTGGTCCTACAGGGGGCACCGGGGAGCTGTTTTTT. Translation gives CASNYIGGPTGGTGELFF.

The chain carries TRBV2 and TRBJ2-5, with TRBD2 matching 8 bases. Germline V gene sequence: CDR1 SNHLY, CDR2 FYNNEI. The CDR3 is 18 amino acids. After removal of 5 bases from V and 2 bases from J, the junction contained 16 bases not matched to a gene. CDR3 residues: CASSTPGLERRGQETQYF. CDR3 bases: TGTGCCAGCAGTACTCCGGGACTAGAGCGTAGGGGACAAGAGACCCAGTACTTC.

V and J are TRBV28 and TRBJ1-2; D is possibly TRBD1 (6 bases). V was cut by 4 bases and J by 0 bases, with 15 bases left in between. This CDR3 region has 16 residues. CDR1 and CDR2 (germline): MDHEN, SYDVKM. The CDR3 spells CASSSKDRRTNYGYTF. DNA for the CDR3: TGTGCCAGCAGTTCAAAAGACAGGCGCACTAACTATGGCTACACCTTC.